This TCR beta chain was sequenced in a study of response to subunit inactivated influenza vaccine. Notes on the study in general: Researchers suggested that each seasonal influenza vaccination recruits few new T cells.

TCRdb analysed the RT-PCR reads with MiXCR anew, one entry per CDR3 protein. The sample lists about 520,000 distinct CDR3 sequences, approximately 7.7% seen once, with about 12% in the top ten. The table lists this clonotype with a few counts. Its antigen is currently unknown. This CDR3 region has 13 residues. Germline lookup yields CDR1 MNHEY and CDR2 SVGAGI. Trimming removed 2 bases at V and 3 bases at J, with 8 bases between. Sequences were derived from PBMCs from blood, sampled less than 30 months after vaccination. The chain combines TRBV6-5 with TRBJ2-7; D is ambiguous. This sequence originates from a man between 50 and 75 years old who received an inactivated influenza vaccine. The DNA for the CDR3 is TGTGCCAGCAGTTACGCCAGAAACTACGAGCAGTACTTC. Protein: CASSYARNYEQYF.